This entry is about one T cell receptor beta chain. The same CDR3 can be traced to other DNA sequences in this sample. Germline V lookup: CDR1 SGHTA, CDR2 FQGNSA. The junction had 2 bases not matched to a gene; V was cut back by 1 base and J by 4 bases. CDR3 length: 14 residues. The entry originates in a study of blood T cell repertoires in COVID-19. About the research overall: Both acute and convalescent COVID-19 samples were obtained from the United States, Italy and Spain.

Study processing details: It was from reference gene primer amplification that nucleated cell counts were estimated. Generated by immunoSEQ multiplex PCR, the TCRdb table keeps only in-frame clones and is missing some. Clone size and V and J calls were adopted from that table, with D and trimming inferred from the DNA. Of approximately 310,000 clones in the sample, around 87% were seen once. This receptor was obtained from a man aged 50 to 60 with active or convalescent COVID-19. The sequencing sample was made of peripheral blood. The chain couples TRBV7-2 to TRBJ1-2, with 8 nucleotides matching TRBD1. The CDR3 nucleotides read TGTGCCAGCAGCTTAGGACAGGGGCGCTATGGCTACACCTTC. Amino acid sequence: CASSLGQGRYGYTF. Using reference TRBV7-2 and TRBJ1-2 for the parts outside the CDR3, the full variable domain is GAGVSQSPSNKVTEKGKDVELRCDPISGHTALYWYRQSLGQGLEFLIYFQGNSAPDKSGLPSDRFSAERTGGSVSTLTIQRTQQEDSAVYLCASSLGQGRYGYTFGSGTRLTVV.